This paragraph covers one TCR beta chain sequence. What it recognizes is unknown. Germline V CDR1 and CDR2: MNHEY, SVGAGI. V was pared by 0 bases and J by 0 bases, with 12 bases between. The CDR3 runs to 16 residues. Using immunoSEQ multiplex PCR, the repertoire was profiled, and TCRdb retains in-frame clones only, with some absent. Altogether around 140,000 clones are present, over 75% being singletons, with the ten largest covering roughly 2%. The source of the sample is a study of cytotoxic CD8 clonotypes in ibrutinib-treated CLL. Across the study: Partial responses totalled around 25 and complete responses 2; after median approximately 62 months, about 15 remained remitted and approximately twelve progressed. Findings and caveats of the study: At baseline, clonality was higher than in age-matched healthy donors and correlated with CD8+ counts. Once treatment began, public clonotypes, which were uncommon, contracted or stayed stable.

This receptor was obtained from a human donor with chronic lymphocytic leukemia. Source: PBMCs, taken after 24 months of ibrutinib treatment. The chain employs TRBV6-5 and TRBJ2-7; D is possibly TRBD1 or TRBD2 (5 bases each). The CDR3 loop reads CASSYSEKGTSYEQYF. CDR3 coding DNA: TGTGCCAGCAGTTACTCGGAAAAGGGGACCTCCTACGAGCAGTACTTC.